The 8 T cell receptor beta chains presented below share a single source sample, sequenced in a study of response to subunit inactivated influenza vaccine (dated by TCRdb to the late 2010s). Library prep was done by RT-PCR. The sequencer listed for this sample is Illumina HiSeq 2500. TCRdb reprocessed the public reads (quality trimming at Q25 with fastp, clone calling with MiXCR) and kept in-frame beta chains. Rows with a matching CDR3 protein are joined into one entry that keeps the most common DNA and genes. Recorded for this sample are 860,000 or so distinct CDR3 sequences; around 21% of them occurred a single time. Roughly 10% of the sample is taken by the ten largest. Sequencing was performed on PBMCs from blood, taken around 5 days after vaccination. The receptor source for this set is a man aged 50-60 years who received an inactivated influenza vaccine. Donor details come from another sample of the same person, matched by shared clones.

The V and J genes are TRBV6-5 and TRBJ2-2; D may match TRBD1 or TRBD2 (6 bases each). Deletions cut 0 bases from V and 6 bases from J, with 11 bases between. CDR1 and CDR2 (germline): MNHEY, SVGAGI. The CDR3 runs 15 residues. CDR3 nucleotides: TGTGCCAGCAGTTACTCGGGGGGCGGTTCCGGGGAGCTGTTTTTT. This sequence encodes CASSYSGGGSGELFF.

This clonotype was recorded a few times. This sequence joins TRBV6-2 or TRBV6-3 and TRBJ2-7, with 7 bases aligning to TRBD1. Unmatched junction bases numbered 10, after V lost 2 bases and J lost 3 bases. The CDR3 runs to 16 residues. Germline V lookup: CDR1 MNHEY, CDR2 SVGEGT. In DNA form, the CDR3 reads TGTGCCAGCAGTTACCACACCACAGGGGTTAGCTACGAGCAGTACTTC. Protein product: CASSYHTTGVSYEQYF.

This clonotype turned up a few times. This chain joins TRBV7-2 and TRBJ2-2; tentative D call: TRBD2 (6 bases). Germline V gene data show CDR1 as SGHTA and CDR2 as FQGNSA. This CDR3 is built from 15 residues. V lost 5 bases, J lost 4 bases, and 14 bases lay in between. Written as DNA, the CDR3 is TGTGCCAGCAGCCTCTCCGGGACTTTCACCGGGGAGCTGTTTTTT. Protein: CASSLSGTFTGELFF.

The chain's CDR3 is CASSFGGVGEAGGYEQYF. The CDR3 coding sequence is TGTGCCAGCAGCTTCGGTGGTGTGGGGGAGGCAGGGGGCTACGAGCAGTACTTC. This sequence joins TRBV11-1 and TRBJ2-7; D is perhaps TRBD1 (7 bases). The CDR3 length is 18 residues. V lost 3 bases to trimming and J lost 3 bases, with 24 bases between them. The germline CDR1 and CDR2 sequences are SGHAT and FQDESV (reference sequence).

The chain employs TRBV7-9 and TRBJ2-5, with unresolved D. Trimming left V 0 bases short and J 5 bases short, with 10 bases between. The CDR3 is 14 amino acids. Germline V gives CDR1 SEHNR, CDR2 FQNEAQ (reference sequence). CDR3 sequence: CASSLAAPRETQYF. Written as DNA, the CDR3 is TGTGCCAGCAGCTTAGCTGCGCCCCGGGAGACCCAGTACTTC.

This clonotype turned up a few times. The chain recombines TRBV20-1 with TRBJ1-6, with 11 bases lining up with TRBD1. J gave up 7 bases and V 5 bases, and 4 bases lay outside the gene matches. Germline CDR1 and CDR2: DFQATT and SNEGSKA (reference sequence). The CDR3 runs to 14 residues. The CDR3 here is CSAGQGARNSPLHF. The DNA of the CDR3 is TGCAGTGCTGGACAGGGGGCAAGGAATTCACCCCTCCACTTT.

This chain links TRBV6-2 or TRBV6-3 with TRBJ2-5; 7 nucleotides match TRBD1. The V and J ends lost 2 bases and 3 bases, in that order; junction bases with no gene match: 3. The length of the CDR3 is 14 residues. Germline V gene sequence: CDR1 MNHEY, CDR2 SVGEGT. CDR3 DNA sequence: TGTGCCAGCAGTTACGACAGGGTTGAAGAGACCCAGTACTTC. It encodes CASSYDRVEETQYF.

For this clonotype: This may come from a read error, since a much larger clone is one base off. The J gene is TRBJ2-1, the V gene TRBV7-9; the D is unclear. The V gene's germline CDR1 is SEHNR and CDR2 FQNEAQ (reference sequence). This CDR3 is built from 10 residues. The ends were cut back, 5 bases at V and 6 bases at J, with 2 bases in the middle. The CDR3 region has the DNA TGTGCCAGCAGCATCAATGAGCAGTTCTTC. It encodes CASSINEQFF.